The clone carrying this T cell receptor beta chain was counted many times. The antigen remains undetermined. The data derive from a study of identical twins. Study-wide findings and caveats: Insertions were fewer in abundant cord blood beta clonotypes, whereas memory repertoires showed none of this pattern. The study drew conclusions from cross-sectional statistical analysis, not from following the same donors. Zero-insertion analyses could be partly confounded by invariant MAIT and iNKT cells. Modelling underestimated the level of out-of-frame TCR alpha sharing observed in monozygotic twins.

Germline CDR1 is SQVTM and CDR2 is ANQGSEA. V gave up 5 bases and J gave up 9 bases; unmatched junction bases: 11. The CDR3 has 14 amino acids. One entry per CDR3 protein results from TCRdb running MiXCR on the 5' RACE reads. The sample lists 450,000 to 500,000 distinct CDR3 sequences, over 11% occurring once. The data also belong to a second study, concerning yellow fever vaccine responses in identical twins.

Specimen: CD4+ T cells sorted from blood. The chain carries TRBV29-1 and TRBJ2-1; 9 positions match TRBD1. This receptor was obtained from a woman under 30 in good health. The CDR3 protein is CSVTGTGIWGEQFF. CDR3 DNA: TGCAGCGTTACCGGGACAGGGATTTGGGGTGAGCAGTTCTTC.